A single sample gave rise to the 24 T cell receptor beta chains below, sequenced in a study of T cell responses to AZD1222 COVID-19 vaccine. Data came from immunoSEQ multiplex PCR; TCRdb stores just in-frame clones and leaves some out. The sample holds approximately 150,000 clones, 90% to 95% seen once. The sequencing used peripheral blood, collected 28 days after the second AZD1222 dose. Every receptor here comes from an adult who received the AZD1222 COVID-19 vaccine.

The rearrangement uses TRBV19 and TRBJ2-5; D ambiguous. Germline assignment: CDR1 LNHDA and CDR2 SQIVND (reference sequence). V was pared by 1 base and J by 4 bases, with 10 bases between. The CDR3 length is 14 residues. The CDR3 DNA reads as TGTGCCAGTAGTATAGGGCGGATAACAGAGACCCAGTACTTC. This encodes CASSIGRITETQYF.

V gene TRBV7-6 combines with J gene TRBJ2-3; D perhaps matches TRBD2 (5 bases). Trimming removed 5 bases at V and 0 bases at J, with 18 bases between. From germline, CDR1 is SGHVS and CDR2 FNYEAQ. The CDR3 length is 17 residues. The CDR3 DNA is TGTGCCAGCAGCCCACAGAGCGGAGCTACTAGCACAGATACGCAGTATTTT. Translation: CASSPQSGATSTDTQYF.

The chain's CDR3 is CASEPPRDFTDTQYF. As DNA, the CDR3 is TGTGCCAGCGAGCCCCCCCGGGACTTCACAGATACGCAGTATTTT. The chain combines TRBV7-9 with TRBJ2-3; a weak D match, TRBD2 (6 bases). Germline CDR1 SEHNR, CDR2 FQNEAQ (reference sequence). The CDR3 has 15 residues. Trimming shortened V by 8 bases and J by 2 bases, and 17 bases separated the two germline ends.

The chain combines TRBV2 with TRBJ1-3; perhaps TRBD1 as D (5 bases). V was clipped by 5 bases and J by 8 bases, with 16 bases between them. The CDR3 has 14 residues. In germline, CDR1 is SNHLY, CDR2 FYNNEI. CDR3 region: CASSTPQVSDTIYF. The CDR3 nucleotides are TGTGCCAGCAGTACACCACAGGTTTCGGACACCATATATTTT.

This chain connects TRBV5-6 to TRBJ1-6, with D possibly matching TRBD1 (5 bases). Per the germline V gene, CDR1 is SGHDT and CDR2 is YYEEEE. Trimming took 4 bases from V and 9 from J, leaving 8 bases between them. The CDR3 has 12 residues. This chain's CDR3 is CASSMQGSPLHF. The CDR3 DNA reads as TGTGCCAGCAGCATGCAGGGTTCACCCCTCCACTTT. Based on the CDR3 plus reference TRBV5-6 and TRBJ1-6, the full variable domain is DAGVTQSPTHLIKTRGQQVTLRCSPKSGHDTVSWYQQALGQGPQFIFQYYEEEERQRGNFPDRFSGHQFPNYSSELNVNALLLGDSALYLCASSMQGSPLHFGNGTRLTVT.

This chain uses TRBV21-1 with TRBJ2-7. TRBV21-1 is a pseudogene locus. The CDR3 spans 16 residues. CDR3 in amino acids: CASSKESPAGHYEQYF. CDR3 in DNA: TGTGCCAGCAGCAAAGAGAGCCCAGCCGGGCACTACGAGCAGTACTTC.

The chain couples TRBV5-1 to TRBJ1-2; D is unresolved. Germline V lookup: CDR1 SGHRS, CDR2 YFSETQ. The CDR3 sequence is 14 residues long. The V gene lost 3 bases and the J gene lost 3 bases, with 12 bases spanning the gap. CDR3 in amino acids: CASSSPGRDYGYTF. The CDR3 DNA reads as TGCGCCAGCAGCTCCCCCGGGAGGGACTATGGCTACACCTTC.

The chain links TRBV7-8 to TRBJ1-5, with a weak D call TRBD1 (6 bases). CDR1 and CDR2 from the germline V gene are SGHVS and FQNEAQ. The ends were cut back, 0 bases at V and 6 bases at J, with 12 bases in the middle. CDR3 size: 15 residues. The CDR3 sequence is CASSLAPGGTQPQHF. The CDR3 DNA reads as TGTGCCAGCAGCTTAGCCCCGGGGGGCACTCAGCCCCAGCATTTT. Complete variable domain (other parts from reference TRBV7-8 and TRBJ1-5): GAGVSQSPRYKVAKRGQDVALRCDPISGHVSLFWYQQALGQGPEFLTYFQNEAQLDKSGLPSDRFFAERPEGSVSTLKIQRTQQEDSAVYLCASSLAPGGTQPQHFGDGTRLSIL.

V and J are TRBV14 and TRBJ2-1, with 7 bases aligning to TRBD2. Germline V lookup: CDR1 SGHDN, CDR2 FVKESK. CDR3 size: 15 residues. After removal of 6 bases from V and 5 bases from J, the junction contained 10 bases not matched to a gene. CDR3 sequence reads: CASSRDQRGNNEQFF. The DNA of the CDR3 is TGTGCCAGCAGTCGAGACCAGCGGGGAAACAATGAGCAGTTCTTC.

This rearrangement joins TRBV19 to TRBJ2-7; 13 bases align to TRBD2. V lost 6 bases to trimming and J lost 2 bases; unmatched junction nucleotides: 7. Germline values: CDR1 LNHDA, CDR2 SQIVND (reference sequence). The length of the CDR3 is 16 residues. The CDR3, as DNA: TGTGCCAGTAGCCCCAGACTAGCGGGAGGACCCTACGAGCAGTACTTC. Translation: CASSPRLAGGPYEQYF.

The chain has TRBV7-3 and TRBJ2-1; 15 bases map to TRBD2. This CDR3 has 14 amino acids. Germline CDR1 reads SGHTA; CDR2 reads FQGTGA. The junction had 9 bases not matched to a gene; V was cut back by 6 bases and J by 15 bases. The CDR3 nucleotides read TGTGCCAGCAGTTCCTCCGGGACTAGCGGGGGGCCGTTCTTC. Translated, it gives CASSSSGTSGGPFF.

The V and J genes are TRBV5-1 and TRBJ2-5; D is possibly TRBD2 (5 bases). This CDR3 region has 15 residues. The V end lost 0 bases, the J end lost 2 bases, and 11 bases lay between the germline ends. The germline CDR1 and CDR2 sequences are SGHRS and YFSETQ. The chain's CDR3 is CASSLVRGLQETQYF. The CDR3, as DNA: TGCGCCAGCAGCTTGGTCAGAGGGCTTCAAGAGACCCAGTACTTC.

The chain is built from TRBV27 and TRBJ2-7; unclear D gene. The CDR3 totals 13 residues. V lost 6 bases and J lost 2, with 11 bases in between. Germline V lookup: CDR1 MNHEY, CDR2 SMNVEV (reference sequence). CDR3 in amino acids: CASSEATPYEQYF. CDR3 bases: TGTGCCAGCAGCGAGGCTACTCCCTACGAGCAGTACTTC.

The V gene is TRBV5-1, the J gene TRBJ2-5, with D uncertain. CDR3 length equals 13 residues. Germline CDR1 and CDR2: SGHRS and YFSETQ. V was shortened by 3 bases and J by 2 bases, with 8 bases between the two germline ends. The CDR3 reads CASSWAAQETQYF. As DNA, the CDR3 is TGCGCCAGCAGCTGGGCGGCTCAAGAGACCCAGTACTTC.

This clone was recorded once. The gene calls are TRBV10-1 and TRBJ1-1, with TRBD1 identical over 11 bases. Germline V gives CDR1 WNHNN, CDR2 SYGVQD (reference sequence). With V trimmed by 3 bases and J by 0 bases, 6 bases remained unmatched. CDR3 size: 17 residues. CDR3 sequence reads: CASSDGTGGELNTEAFF. DNA for the CDR3: TGCGCCAGCAGTGATGGGACAGGGGGGGAGTTGAACACTGAAGCTTTCTTT.

The chain has TRBV6-5 and TRBJ2-3; no clear D gene. The germline CDR1 and CDR2 sequences are MNHEY and SVGAGI. V gave up 8 bases and J gave up 4 bases, with 13 bases separating them. The length of the CDR3 is 13 residues. The CDR3 region is CASVEVWSDTQYF. The CDR3 nucleotides are TGTGCCAGCGTAGAGGTTTGGTCAGATACGCAGTATTTT.

V is TRBV5-1 and J is TRBJ1-1; 8 bases are a match to TRBD1. This CDR3 has 15 amino acids. J lost 1 base, V lost 2 bases, and 4 bases had no gene match. Germline loops: CDR1 SGHRS, CDR2 YFSETQ. As DNA, the CDR3 is TGCGCCAGCAGCTTAGCAGGGGGCAAGAACACTGAAGCTTTCTTT. This codes for CASSLAGGKNTEAFF.

The chain joins TRBV7-9 to TRBJ2-7, with TRBD1 identical over 9 bases. V was clipped by 3 bases and J by 6 bases; unmatched bases: 6. CDR1 and CDR2 (germline): SEHNR, FQNEAQ (reference sequence). This CDR3 is 14 amino acids long. The CDR3 region has the DNA TGTGCCAGCAGCTTGGGACAGGGTTTTCGCGAGCAGTACTTC. It translates to CASSLGQGFREQYF.

The rearrangement joins TRBV11-2 to TRBJ1-1; D remains unclear. CDR3 length: 14 residues. V lost 0 bases and J 5 bases, leaving 10 bases between the germline ends. The germline V gene has CDR1 SGHAT and CDR2 FQNNGV. DNA for the CDR3: TGTGCCAGCAGCTTAGACCCGGGAACTACTGAAGCTTTCTTT. Amino acids: CASSLDPGTTEAFF.

This sequence joins TRBV7-9 and TRBJ2-5; possibly TRBD2 for D (5 bases). The germline gives CDR1 SEHNR, CDR2 FQNEAQ (reference sequence). CDR3 length equals 12 residues. V was pared by 5 bases and J by 5 bases, with 9 bases between. CDR3 DNA: TGTGCCAGCAGCCGATGGGAGGAGACCCAGTACTTC. Amino acid sequence: CASSRWEETQYF.

The chain links TRBV6-5 to TRBJ2-3; tentatively, D is TRBD2 (6 bases). Germline values: CDR1 MNHEY, CDR2 SVGAGI. This CDR3 region has 15 residues. Trimming took 0 bases from V and 0 from J, leaving 7 bases between them. CDR3 sequence (DNA): TGTGCCAGCAGTTACTCCGGGGGTAGCACAGATACGCAGTATTTT. Protein product: CASSYSGGSTDTQYF.

The count of this clone is one. The chain employs TRBV11-2 and TRBJ1-4; D call uncertain. Germline V gene sequence: CDR1 SGHAT, CDR2 FQNNGV. The CDR3 runs 14 residues. The ends were cut back, 3 bases at V and 4 bases at J, with 9 bases in the middle. As DNA, the CDR3 is TGTGCCAGCAGCTTTACCTGGGATAATGAAAAACTGTTTTTT. Its protein is CASSFTWDNEKLFF.

The rearrangement joins TRBV18 to TRBJ1-5; possible D gene TRBD1, 6 bases. V lost 6 bases to trimming and J lost 1 base, with 25 bases between them. The germline CDR1 and CDR2 sequences are KGHSH and LQKENI. CDR3 size: 19 residues. In DNA form, the CDR3 reads TGTGCCAGCTCCCTCGGTCGGGAGGGGGAGGTCTGGAGCAATCAGCCCCAGCATTTT. Translating it yields CASSLGREGEVWSNQPQHF.

This clone was seen only a few times. For the CDR3, the DNA is TGCACCGCTAGACAGGGTGCTGGCTACACCTTC. This codes for CTARQGAGYTF. The chain links TRBV20-1 to TRBJ1-2; 7 nucleotides match TRBD1. The CDR3 is 11 amino acids. Germline loops: CDR1 DFQATT, CDR2 SNEGSKA (reference sequence).